This T cell receptor (beta chain) came from a study of OX40 agonist ivuxolimab in advanced cancers. This clone was found once. Autoimmune disease history or systemic immunosuppression meant exclusion. The data were produced by immunoSEQ multiplex PCR, yet TCRdb's version contains in-frame clones alone and is incomplete. Of tens of thousands of clones listed, approximately 80% are singletons. Germline values: CDR1 MNHEY, CDR2 SVGAGI. This CDR3 is built from 13 residues. With 6 bases clipped from V and 2 bases from J, the junction kept 4 bases outside the gene matches. This sequence joins TRBV6-5 and TRBJ2-7; 7 bases map to TRBD1. The source was CD4+ or CD8+ T cells sorted from blood, collected in a trial of the OX40 agonist ivuxolimab. The origin of this receptor is an adult with an advanced solid tumor such as melanoma, head and neck, liver or kidney cancer. As DNA, the CDR3 is TGTGCCAGCAGCCACAGGGGCCCCTACGAGCAGTACTTC. This translates into CASSHRGPYEQYF.